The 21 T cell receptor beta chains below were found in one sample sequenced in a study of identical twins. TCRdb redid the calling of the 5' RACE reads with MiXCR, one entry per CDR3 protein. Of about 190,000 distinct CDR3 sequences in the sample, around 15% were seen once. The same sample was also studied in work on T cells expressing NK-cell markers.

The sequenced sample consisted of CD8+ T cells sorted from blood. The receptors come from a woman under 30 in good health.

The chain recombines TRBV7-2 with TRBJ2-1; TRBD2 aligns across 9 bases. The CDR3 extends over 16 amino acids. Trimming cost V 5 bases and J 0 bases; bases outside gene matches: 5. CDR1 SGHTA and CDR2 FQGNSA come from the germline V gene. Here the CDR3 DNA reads TGTGCCAGCAGCACGGGACTAGCCAGCTCCTACAATGAGCAGTTCTTC. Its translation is CASSTGLASSYNEQFF. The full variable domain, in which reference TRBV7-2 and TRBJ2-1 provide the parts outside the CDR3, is GAGVSQSPSNKVTEKGKDVELRCDPISGHTALYWYRQSLGQGLEFLIYFQGNSAPDKSGLPSDRFSAERTGGSVSTLTIQRTQQEDSAVYLCASSTGLASSYNEQFFGPGTRLTVL.

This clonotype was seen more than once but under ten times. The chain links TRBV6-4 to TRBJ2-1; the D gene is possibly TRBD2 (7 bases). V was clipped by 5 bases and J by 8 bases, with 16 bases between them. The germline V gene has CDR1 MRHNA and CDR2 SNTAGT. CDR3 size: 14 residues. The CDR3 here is CASSPRGGRDEQFF. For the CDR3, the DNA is TGTGCCAGCAGTCCTAGGGGGGGTAGGGATGAGCAGTTCTTC.

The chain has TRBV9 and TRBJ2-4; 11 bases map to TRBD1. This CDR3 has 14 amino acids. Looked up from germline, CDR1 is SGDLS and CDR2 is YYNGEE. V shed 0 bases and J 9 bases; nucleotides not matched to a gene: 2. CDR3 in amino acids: CASSVGDRGSIQYF. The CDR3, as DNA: TGTGCCAGCAGCGTAGGGGACAGGGGGAGCATTCAGTACTTC. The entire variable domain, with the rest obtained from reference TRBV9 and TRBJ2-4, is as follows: DSGVTQTPKHLITATGQRVTLRCSPRSGDLSVYWYQQSLDQGLQFLIQYYNGEERAKGNILERFSAQQFPDLHSELNLSSLELGDSALYFCASSVGDRGSIQYFGAGTRLSVL.

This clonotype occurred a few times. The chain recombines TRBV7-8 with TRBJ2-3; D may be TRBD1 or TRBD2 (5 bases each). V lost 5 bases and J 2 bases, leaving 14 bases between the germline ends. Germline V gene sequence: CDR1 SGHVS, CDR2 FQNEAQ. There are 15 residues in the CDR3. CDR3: CASSSRDGTTDTQYF. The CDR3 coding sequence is TGTGCCAGCAGCAGCCGGGACGGTACCACAGATACGCAGTATTTT.

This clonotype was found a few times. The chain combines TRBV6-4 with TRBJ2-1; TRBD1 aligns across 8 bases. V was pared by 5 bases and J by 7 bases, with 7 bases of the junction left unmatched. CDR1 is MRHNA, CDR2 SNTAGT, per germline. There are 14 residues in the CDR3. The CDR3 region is CASSPGQEGNEQFF. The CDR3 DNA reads TGTGCCAGCAGTCCGGGACAGGAGGGTAATGAGCAGTTCTTC.

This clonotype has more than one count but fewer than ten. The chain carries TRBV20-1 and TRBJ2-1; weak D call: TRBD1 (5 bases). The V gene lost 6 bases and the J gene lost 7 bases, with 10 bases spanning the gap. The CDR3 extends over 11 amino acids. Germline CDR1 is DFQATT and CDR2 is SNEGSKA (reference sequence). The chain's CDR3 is CSAPSGNEQFF. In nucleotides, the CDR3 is TGCAGTGCCCCCTCAGGGAATGAGCAGTTCTTC.

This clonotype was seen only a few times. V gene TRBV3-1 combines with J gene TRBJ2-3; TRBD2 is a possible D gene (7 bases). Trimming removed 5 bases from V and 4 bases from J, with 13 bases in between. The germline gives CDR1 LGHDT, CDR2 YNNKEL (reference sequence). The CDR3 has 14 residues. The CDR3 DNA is TGTGCCAGCAGCGCAGTGGGGGGGCCAGATACGCAGTATTTT. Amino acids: CASSAVGGPDTQYF.

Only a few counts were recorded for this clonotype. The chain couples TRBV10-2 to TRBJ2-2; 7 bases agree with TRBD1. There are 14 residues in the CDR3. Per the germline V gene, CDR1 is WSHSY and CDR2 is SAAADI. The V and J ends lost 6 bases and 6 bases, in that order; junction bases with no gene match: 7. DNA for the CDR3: TGCGCCAGCAGGACAGGGATAGGCGCCGGGGAGCTGTTTTTT. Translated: CASRTGIGAGELFF.

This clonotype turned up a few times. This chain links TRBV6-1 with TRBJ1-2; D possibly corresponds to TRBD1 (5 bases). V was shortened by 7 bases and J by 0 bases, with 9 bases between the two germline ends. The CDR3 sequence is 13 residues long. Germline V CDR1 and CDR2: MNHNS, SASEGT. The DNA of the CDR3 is TGTGCCAGCACGACAGATACTAACTATGGCTACACCTTC. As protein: CASTTDTNYGYTF.

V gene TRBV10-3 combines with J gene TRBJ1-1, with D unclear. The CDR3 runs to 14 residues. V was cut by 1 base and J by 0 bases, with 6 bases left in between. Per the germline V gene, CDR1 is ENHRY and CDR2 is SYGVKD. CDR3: CAISEWGVNTEAFF. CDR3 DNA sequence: TGTGCCATCAGTGAGTGGGGAGTGAACACTGAAGCTTTCTTT.

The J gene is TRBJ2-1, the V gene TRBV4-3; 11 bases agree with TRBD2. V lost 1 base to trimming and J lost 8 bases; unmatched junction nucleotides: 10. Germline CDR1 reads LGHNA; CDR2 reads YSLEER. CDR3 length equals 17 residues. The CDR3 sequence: CASSQGLTSGRNDEQFF. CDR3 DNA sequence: TGCGCCAGCAGCCAAGGGCTCACTAGCGGGAGAAACGATGAGCAGTTCTTC.

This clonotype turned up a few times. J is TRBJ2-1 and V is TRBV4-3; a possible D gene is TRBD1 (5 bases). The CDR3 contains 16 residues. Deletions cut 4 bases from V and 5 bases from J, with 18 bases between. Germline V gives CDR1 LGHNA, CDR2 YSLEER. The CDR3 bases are TGCGCCAGCAGCCCAGGGTCGGTTTTGGCACACAATGAGCAGTTCTTC. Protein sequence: CASSPGSVLAHNEQFF.

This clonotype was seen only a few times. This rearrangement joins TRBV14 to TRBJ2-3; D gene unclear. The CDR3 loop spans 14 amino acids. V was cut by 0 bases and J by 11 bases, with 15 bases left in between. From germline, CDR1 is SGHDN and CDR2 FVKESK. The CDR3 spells CASSQEQIRPEQYF. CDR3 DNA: TGTGCCAGCAGCCAAGAACAAATCCGCCCTGAGCAGTATTTT. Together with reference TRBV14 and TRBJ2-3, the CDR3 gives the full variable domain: EAGVTQFPSHSVIEKGQTVTLRCDPISGHDNLYWYRRVMGKEIKFLLHFVKESKQDESGMPNNRFLAERTGGTYSTLKVQPAELEDSGVYFCASSQEQIRPEQYFGPGTRLTVL.

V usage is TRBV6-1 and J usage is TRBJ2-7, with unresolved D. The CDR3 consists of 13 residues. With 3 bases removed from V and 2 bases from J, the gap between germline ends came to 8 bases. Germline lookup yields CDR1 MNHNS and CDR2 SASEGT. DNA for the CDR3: TGTGCCAGCAGTGATGGGCGCCCCTACGAGCAGTACTTC. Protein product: CASSDGRPYEQYF.

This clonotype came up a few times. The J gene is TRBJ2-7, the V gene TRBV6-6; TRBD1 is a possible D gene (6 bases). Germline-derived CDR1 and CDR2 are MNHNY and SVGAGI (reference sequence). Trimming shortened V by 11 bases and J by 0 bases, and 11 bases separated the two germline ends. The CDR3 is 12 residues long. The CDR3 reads CASMDSSYEQYF. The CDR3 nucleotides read TGTGCCTCAATGGACAGCTCCTACGAGCAGTACTTC.

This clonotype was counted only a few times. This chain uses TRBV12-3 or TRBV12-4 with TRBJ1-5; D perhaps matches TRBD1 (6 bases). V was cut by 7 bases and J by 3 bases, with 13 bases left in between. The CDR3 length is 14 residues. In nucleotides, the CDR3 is TGTGCCAGCACCGAAAGGGGGGCCAATCAGCCCCAGCATTTT. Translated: CASTERGANQPQHF.

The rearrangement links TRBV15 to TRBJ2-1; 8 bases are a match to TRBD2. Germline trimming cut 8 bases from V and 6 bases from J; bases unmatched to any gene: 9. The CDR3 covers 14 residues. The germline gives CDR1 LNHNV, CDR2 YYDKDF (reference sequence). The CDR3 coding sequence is TGTGCCACCGCCGGGGCGGGGGGTTTCAATGAGCAGTTCTTC. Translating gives CATAGAGGFNEQFF.

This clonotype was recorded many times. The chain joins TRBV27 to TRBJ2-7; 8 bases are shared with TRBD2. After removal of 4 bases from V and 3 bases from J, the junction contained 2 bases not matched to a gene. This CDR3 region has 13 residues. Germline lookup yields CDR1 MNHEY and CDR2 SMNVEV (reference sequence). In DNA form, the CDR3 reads TGTGCCAGCAGTTCCCGGGAGGGCTACGAGCAGTACTTC. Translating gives CASSSREGYEQYF.

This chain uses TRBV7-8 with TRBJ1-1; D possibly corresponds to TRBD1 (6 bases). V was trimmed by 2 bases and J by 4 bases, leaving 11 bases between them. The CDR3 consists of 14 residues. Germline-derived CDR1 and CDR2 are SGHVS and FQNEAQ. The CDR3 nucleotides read TGTGCCAGCAGCTTATGGGGAGGGGGCACTGAAGCTTTCTTT. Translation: CASSLWGGGTEAFF.

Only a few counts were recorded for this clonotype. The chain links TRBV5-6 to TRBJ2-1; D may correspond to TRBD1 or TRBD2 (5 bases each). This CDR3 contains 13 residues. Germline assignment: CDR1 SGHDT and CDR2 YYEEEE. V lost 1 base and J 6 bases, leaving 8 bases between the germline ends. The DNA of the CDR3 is TGTGCCAGCAGCTTGCTGGGGGTCAATGAGCAGTTCTTC. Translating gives CASSLLGVNEQFF.

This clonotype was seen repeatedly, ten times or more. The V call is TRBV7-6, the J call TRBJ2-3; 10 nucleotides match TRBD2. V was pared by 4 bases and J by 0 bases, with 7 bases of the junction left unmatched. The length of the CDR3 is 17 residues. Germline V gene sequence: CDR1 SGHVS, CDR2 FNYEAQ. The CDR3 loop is CASSSIAGGQSTDTQYF. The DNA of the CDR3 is TGTGCCAGCAGCTCAATAGCGGGGGGCCAAAGCACAGATACGCAGTATTTT.